This T cell receptor (beta chain) stems from a study of cytomegalovirus exposure and HLA in healthy donors. TCRdb keeps only in-frame clones here, not all; method: immunoSEQ multiplex PCR. The sample contains about 350,000 clones, about nine tenths of which appear only once. With 5 bases removed from V and 3 bases from J, the gap between germline ends came to 17 bases. The germline V gene encodes CDR1 MNHNS and CDR2 SASEGT. The CDR3 length is 15 residues. As regards this clone: The target antigen is unknown.

Study outcomes and limitations: Specific recognition of CMV antigens was confirmed in vitro for three chains (all CMV-associated). Cytomegalovirus association was assigned to 150 to 200 TCR beta chains. Most TCR sequences were seen very rarely across donors, but some public TCRs occurred in many.

The TCR sequence derives from a woman in her twenties or thirties in good health and CMV-seropositive. Sequences were obtained from PBMCs. The chain employs TRBV6-1 and TRBJ2-7; tentatively, D is TRBD1 (5 bases). The CDR3 sequence is CASSILQASDYEQYF. In DNA, the CDR3 is TGTGCCAGCAGTATTCTACAGGCTTCTGACTACGAGCAGTACTTC.